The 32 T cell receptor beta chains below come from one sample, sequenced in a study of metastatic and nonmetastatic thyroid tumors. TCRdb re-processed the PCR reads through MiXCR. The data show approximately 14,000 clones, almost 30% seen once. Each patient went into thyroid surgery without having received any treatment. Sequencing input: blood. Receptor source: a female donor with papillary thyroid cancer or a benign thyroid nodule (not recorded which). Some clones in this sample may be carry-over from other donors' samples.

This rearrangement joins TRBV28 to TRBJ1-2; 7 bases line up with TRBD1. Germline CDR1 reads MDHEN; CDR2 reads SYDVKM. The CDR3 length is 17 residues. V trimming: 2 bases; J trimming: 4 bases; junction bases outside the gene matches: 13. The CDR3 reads CASSLEGGGPLLYGYTF. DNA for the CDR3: TGTGCCAGCAGTTTAGAAGGAGGGGGCCCACTCCTCTATGGCTACACCTTC.

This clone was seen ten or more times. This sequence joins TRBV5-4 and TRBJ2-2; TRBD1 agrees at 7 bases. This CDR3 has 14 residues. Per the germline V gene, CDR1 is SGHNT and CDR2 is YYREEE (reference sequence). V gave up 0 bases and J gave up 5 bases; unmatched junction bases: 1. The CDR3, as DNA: TGTGCCAGCAGCTTGGACAGGGGTACCGGGGAGCTGTTTTTT. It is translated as CASSLDRGTGELFF.

The CDR3 coding sequence is TGCAGTGCTAGTAAGAGCGGGAGGATCGATGAGCAGTTCTTC. Residues: CSASKSGRIDEQFF. The chain combines TRBV20-1 with TRBJ2-1, with 9 bases fitting TRBD2. This CDR3 contains 14 residues. Trimming at V came to 3 bases and at J to 8 bases, leaving 8 bases not matched to a gene. Germline V gene lookup returns CDR1 DFQATT and CDR2 SNEGSKA (reference sequence).

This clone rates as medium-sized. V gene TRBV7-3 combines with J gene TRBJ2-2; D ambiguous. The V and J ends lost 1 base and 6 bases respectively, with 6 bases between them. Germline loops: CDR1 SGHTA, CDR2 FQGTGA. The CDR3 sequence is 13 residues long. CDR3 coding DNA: TGTGCCAGCAGCTTAATCGGTCCCGGGGAGCTGTTTTTT. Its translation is CASSLIGPGELFF. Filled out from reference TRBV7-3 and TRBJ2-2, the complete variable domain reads GAGVSQTPSNKVTEKGKYVELRCDPISGHTALYWYRQSLGQGPEFLIYFQGTGAADDSGLPNDRFFAVRPEGSVSTLKIQRTERGDSAVYLCASSLIGPGELFFGEGSRLTVL.

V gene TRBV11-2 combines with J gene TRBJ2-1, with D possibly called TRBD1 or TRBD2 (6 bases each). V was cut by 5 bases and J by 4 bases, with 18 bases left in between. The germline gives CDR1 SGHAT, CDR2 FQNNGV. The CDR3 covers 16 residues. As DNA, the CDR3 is TGTGCCAGCAGCCTTCGGGGGACAAATGCTTACAATGAGCAGTTCTTC. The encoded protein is CASSLRGTNAYNEQFF.

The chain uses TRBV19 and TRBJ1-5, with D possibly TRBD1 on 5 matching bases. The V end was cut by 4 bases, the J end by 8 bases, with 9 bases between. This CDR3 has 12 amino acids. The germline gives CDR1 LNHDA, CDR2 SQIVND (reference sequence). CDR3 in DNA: TGTGCCAGTAGTAACCCCAGGGAGCCCCAGCATTTT. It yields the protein CASSNPREPQHF.

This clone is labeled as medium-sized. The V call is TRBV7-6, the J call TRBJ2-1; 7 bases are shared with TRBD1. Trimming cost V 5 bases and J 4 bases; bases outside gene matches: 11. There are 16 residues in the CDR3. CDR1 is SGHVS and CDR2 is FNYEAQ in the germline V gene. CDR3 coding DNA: TGTGCCAGCAGCCCAGTGACAGGGAGTGGGTACAATGAGCAGTTCTTC. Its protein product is CASSPVTGSGYNEQFF.

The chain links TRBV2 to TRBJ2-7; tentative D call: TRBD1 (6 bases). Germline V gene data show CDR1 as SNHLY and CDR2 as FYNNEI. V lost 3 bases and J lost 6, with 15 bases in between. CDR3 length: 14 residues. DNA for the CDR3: TGTGCCAGCAGTGACTCTCCAGGGGTTGGCGAGCAGTACTTC. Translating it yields CASSDSPGVGEQYF.

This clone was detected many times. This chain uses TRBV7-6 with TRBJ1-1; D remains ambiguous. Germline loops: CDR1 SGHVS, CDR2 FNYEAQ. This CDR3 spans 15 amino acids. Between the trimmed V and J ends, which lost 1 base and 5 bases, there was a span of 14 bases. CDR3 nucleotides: TGTGCCAGCAGCTTAGGATTGGTCGGGATGACTGAAGCTTTCTTT. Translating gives CASSLGLVGMTEAFF.

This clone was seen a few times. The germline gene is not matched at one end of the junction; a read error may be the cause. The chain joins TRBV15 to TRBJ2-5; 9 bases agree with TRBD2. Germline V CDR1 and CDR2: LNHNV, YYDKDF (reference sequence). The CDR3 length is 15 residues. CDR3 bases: TGTGCCACCAGCAGCGGACTAGCGTGCCAAGAGACCCGGTACTTC. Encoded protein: CATSSGLACQETRYF.

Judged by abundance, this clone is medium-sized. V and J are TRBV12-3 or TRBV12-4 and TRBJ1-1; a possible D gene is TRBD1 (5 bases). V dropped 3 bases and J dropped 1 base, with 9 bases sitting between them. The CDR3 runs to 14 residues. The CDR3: CASSFGRANTEAFF. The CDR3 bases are TGTGCCAGCAGTTTCGGCAGGGCGAACACTGAAGCTTTCTTT.

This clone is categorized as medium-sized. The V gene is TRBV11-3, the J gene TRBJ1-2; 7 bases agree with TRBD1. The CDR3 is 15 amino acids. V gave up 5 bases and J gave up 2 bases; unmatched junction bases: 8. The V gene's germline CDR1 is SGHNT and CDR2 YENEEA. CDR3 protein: CASSPSGTVNYGYTF. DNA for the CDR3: TGTGCCAGCAGCCCTTCCGGGACAGTAAACTATGGCTACACCTTC.

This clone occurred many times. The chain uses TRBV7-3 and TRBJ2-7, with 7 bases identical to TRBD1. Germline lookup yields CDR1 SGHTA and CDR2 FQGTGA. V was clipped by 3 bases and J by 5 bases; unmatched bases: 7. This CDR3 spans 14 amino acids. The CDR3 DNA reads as TGTGCCAGCAGCTTTTTAGGGGGCTCGGACGAGCAGTACTTC. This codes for CASSFLGGSDEQYF.

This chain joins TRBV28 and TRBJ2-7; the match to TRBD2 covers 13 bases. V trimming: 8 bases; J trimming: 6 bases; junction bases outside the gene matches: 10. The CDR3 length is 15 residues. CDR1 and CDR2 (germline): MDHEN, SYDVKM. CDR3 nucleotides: TGTGCCAGCGGGACTAGCGGGACTGGCGGGCTCGAGCAGTACTTC. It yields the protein CASGTSGTGGLEQYF.

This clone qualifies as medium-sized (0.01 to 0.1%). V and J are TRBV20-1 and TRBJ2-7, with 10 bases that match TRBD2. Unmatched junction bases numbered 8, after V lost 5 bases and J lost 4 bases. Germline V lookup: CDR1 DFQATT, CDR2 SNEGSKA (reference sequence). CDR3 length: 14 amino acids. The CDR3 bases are TGCAGTGCTTTAACCAGCGGGGGGGCATACGAGCAGTACTTC. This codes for CSALTSGGAYEQYF.

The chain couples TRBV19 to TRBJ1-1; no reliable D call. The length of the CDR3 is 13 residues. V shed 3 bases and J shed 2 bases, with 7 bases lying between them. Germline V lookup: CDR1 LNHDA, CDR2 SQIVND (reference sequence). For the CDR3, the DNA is TGTGCCAGTAGTATCGTCAGTAACACTGAAGCTTTCTTT. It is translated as CASSIVSNTEAFF.

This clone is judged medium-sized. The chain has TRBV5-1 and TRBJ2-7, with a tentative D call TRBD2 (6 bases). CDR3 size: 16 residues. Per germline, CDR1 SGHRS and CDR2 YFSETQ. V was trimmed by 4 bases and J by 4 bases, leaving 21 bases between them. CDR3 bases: TGCGCCAGCAGCCAGAAGGGACTCCCAGGTGGGTACGAGCAGTACTTC. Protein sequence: CASSQKGLPGGYEQYF.

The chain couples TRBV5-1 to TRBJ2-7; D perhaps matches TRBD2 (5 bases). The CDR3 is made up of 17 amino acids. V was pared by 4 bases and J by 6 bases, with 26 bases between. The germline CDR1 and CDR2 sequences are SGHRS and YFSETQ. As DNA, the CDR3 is TGCGCCAGCAGCCGAAAAGTGTCGGGGTCTACCGTAGGCGAGCAGTACTTC. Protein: CASSRKVSGSTVGEQYF.

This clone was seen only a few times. Written as DNA, the CDR3 is TGTGCCATTCGGGACAACTCCTACGAGCAGTACTTC. Protein product: CAIRDNSYEQYF. The chain joins TRBV19 to TRBJ2-7, with D possibly TRBD1 on 6 matching bases. Trimming removed 10 bases from V and 0 bases from J, with 10 bases in between. The CDR3 covers 12 residues. Germline CDR1 and CDR2: LNHDA and SQIVND (reference sequence).

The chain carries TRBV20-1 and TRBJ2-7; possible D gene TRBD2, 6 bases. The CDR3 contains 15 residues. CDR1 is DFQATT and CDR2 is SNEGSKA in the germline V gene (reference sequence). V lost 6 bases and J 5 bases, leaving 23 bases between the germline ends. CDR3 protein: CSAYEHGGSSDEQYF. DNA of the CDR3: TGCAGTGCCTATGAACACGGGGGAAGCTCTGACGAGCAGTACTTC.

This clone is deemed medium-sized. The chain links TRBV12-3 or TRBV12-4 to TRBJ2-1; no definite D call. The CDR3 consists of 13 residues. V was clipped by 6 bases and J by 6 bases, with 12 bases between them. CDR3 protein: CASSRTPRNEQFF. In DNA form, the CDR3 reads TGTGCCAGCAGCCGGACCCCACGCAATGAGCAGTTCTTC.

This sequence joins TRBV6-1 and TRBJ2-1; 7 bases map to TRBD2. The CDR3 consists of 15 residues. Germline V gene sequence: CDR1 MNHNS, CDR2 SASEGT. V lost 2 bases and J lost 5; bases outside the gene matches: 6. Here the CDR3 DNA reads TGTGCCAGCAGTGAATGGGCTAGCGGACACAATGAGCAGTTCTTC. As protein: CASSEWASGHNEQFF.

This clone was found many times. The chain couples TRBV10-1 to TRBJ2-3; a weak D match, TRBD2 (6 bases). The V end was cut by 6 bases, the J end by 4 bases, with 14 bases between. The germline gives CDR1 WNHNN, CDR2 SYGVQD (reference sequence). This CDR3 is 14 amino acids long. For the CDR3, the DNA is TGCGCCAGCAGCGCAGGAGGGGTTCCAGATACGCAGTATTTT. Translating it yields CASSAGGVPDTQYF.

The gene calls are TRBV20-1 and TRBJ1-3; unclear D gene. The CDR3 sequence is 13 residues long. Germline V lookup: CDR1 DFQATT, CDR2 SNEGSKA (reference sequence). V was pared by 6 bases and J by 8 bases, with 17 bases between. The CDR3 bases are TGCAGTGCCGAGACACCCTCTGTACACACCATATATTTT. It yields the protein CSAETPSVHTIYF.

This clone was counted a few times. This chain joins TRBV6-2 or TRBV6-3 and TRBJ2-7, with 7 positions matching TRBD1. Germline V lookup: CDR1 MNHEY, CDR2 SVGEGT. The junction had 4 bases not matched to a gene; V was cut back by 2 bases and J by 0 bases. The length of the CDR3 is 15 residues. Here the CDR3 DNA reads TGTGCCAGCAGTTACGAGGGGGCGAGCTCCTACGAGCAGTACTTC. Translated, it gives CASSYEGASSYEQYF.

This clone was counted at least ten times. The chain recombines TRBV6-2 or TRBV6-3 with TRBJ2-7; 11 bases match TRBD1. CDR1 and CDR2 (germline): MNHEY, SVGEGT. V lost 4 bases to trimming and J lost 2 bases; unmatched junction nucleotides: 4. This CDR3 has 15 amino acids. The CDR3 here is CASSSSGQGAYEQYF. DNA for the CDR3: TGTGCCAGCAGTTCCTCGGGACAGGGGGCCTACGAGCAGTACTTC.

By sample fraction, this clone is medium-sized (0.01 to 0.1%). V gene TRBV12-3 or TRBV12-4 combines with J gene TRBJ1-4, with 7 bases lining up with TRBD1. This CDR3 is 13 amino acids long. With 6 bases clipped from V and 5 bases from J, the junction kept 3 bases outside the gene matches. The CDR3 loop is CASSLDRNEKLFF. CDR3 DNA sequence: TGTGCCAGCAGCTTGGACAGGAATGAAAAACTGTTTTTT.

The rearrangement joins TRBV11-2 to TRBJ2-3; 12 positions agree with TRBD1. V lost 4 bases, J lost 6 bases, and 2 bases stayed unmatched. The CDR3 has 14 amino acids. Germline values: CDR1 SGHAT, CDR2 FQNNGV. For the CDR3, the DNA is TGTGCCAGCAGCTGGGGACAGGGGGCGGATACGCAGTATTTT. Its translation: CASSWGQGADTQYF.

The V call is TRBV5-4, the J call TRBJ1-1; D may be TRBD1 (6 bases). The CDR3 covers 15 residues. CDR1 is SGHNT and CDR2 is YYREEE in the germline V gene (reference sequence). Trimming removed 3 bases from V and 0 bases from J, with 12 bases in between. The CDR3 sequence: CASSYSQGMNTEAFF. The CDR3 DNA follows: TGTGCCAGCAGCTATTCACAGGGAATGAACACTGAAGCTTTCTTT.

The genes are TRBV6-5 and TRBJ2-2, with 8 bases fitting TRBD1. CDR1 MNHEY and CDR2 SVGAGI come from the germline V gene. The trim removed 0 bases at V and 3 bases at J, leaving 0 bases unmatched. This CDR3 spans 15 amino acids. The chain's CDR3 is CASSYSTGDTGELFF. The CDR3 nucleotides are TGTGCCAGCAGTTACTCGACAGGGGACACCGGGGAGCTGTTTTTT.

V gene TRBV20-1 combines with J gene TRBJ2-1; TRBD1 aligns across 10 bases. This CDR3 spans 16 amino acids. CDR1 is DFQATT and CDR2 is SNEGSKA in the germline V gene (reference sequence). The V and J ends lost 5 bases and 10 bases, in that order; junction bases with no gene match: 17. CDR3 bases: TGCAGTGCTCGCCGAGGGGGACAGGGGCCTTTTTTGGAGCAGTTCTTC. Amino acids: CSARRGGQGPFLEQFF.

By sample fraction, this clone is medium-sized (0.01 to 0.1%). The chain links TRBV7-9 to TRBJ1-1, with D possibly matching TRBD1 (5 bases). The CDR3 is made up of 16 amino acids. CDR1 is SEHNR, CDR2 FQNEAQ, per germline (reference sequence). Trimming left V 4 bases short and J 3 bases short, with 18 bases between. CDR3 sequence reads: CASSSTGRYRYTEAFF. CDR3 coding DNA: TGTGCCAGCAGCTCCACCGGTCGTTACAGGTACACTGAAGCTTTCTTT.